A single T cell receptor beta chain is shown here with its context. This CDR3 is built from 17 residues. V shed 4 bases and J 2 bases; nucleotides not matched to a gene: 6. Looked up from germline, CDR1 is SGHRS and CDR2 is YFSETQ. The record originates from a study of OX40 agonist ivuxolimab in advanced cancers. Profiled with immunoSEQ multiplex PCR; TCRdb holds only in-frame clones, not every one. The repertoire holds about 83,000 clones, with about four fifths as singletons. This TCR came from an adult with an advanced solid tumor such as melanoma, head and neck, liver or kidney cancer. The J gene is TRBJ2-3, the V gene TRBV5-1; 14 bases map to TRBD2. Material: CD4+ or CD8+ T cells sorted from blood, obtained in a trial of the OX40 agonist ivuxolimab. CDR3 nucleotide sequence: TGCGCCAGCAGCCCGGGACTAGCGGGGGCCTACACAGATACGCAGTATTTT. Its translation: CASSPGLAGAYTDTQYF.